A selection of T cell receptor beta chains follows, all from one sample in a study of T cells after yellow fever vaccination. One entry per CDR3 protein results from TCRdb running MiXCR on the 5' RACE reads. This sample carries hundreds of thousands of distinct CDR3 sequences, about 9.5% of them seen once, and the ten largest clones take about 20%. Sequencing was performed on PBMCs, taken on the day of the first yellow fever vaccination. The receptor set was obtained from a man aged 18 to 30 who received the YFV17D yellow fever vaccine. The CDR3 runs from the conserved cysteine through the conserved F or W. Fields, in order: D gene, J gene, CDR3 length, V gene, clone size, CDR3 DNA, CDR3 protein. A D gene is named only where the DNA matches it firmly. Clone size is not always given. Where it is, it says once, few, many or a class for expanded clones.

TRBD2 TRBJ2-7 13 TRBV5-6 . TGTGCCAGCAGTCTGGGAGGGAAAGGCGAGCAGTACTTC CASSLGGKGEQYF
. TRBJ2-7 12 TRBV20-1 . TGCAGTGCTTCGACAAGTCACTACGAGCAGTACTTC CSASTSHYEQYF
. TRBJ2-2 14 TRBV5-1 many TGTGCCAGCAGCTTGGCGGCGAACACCGGGGAGCTGTTTTTT CASSLAANTGELFF
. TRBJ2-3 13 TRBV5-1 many TGCGCCAGCAACAGGGCAGCACAGAGTACGCAGTATTTT CASNRAAQSTQYF
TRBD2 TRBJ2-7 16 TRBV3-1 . TGTGCCAGCAGCCAAGCTCCTAGCGGCAGCTCCTACGAGCAGTACTTC CASSQAPSGSSYEQYF
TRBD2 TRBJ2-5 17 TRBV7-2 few TGTGCCAGCAGCCCGATGATAACTAGCGTTCCGCAAGAGACCCAGTACTTC CASSPMITSVPQETQYF
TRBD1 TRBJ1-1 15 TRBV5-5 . TGTGCCAGCAGTTTTGGGACAGGGGTTCATACTGAAGCTTTCTTT CASSFGTGVHTEAFF
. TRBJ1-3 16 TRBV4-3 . TGCGCCAGCAGCCAAGAACAGGCGTTCTCTGGAAACACCATATATTTT CASSQEQAFSGNTIYF
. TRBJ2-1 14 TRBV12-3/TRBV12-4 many TGTGCCACCAAACTCACGCCCGGGGCGAATGAGCAGTTCTTC CATKLTPGANEQFF
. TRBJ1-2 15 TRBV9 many TGTGCCAGCAGCGTAGCTGCGGGGAACAACTATGGCTACACCTTC CASSVAAGNNYGYTF
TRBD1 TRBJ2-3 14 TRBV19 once TGTGCCAGTTATTCGGGACAGGGGATAGATACGCAGTATTTT CASYSGQGIDTQYF
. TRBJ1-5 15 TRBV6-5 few TGTGCCAGCAGTTACTCAAGGGTGCCCCATCAGCCCCAGCATTTT CASSYSRVPHQPQHF
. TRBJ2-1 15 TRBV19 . TGTGCCAGTAGTATCTCCGGGACGGCGTACAATGAGCAGTTCTTC CASSISGTAYNEQFF
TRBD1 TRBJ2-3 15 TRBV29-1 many TGCAGCGTTGAAGCCTGGGACAGGAGCACAGATACGCAGTATTTT CSVEAWDRSTDTQYF
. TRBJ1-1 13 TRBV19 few TGTGCCAGTAGTTTTGGGGGGTTCGATGAAGCTTTCTTT CASSFGGFDEAFF
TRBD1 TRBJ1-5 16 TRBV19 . TGTGCCAGTACGCAGGGGGCAATATATAGCAATCAGCCCCAGCATTTT CASTQGAIYSNQPQHF
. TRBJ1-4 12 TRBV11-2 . TGTGCCAGCAGAGGGTCTAATGAAAAACTGTTTTTT CASRGSNEKLFF
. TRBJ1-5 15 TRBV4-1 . TGCGCCAGCAGCCAAGACAGGGCGGGCAATCAGCCCCAGCATTTT CASSQDRAGNQPQHF
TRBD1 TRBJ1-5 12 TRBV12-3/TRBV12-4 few TGTGCCGTACAGGGGGGCAATCAGCCCCAGCATTTT CAVQGGNQPQHF
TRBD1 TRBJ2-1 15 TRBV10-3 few TGTGCCAGCGTTGCCACAGGGGGGTCCTACAATGAGCAGTTCTTC CASVATGGSYNEQFF
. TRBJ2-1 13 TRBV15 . TGTGCCATCAGGAGGGGGAGGGACAATGAGCAGTTCTTC CAIRRGRDNEQFF
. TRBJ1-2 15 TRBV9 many TGTGCCAGCAGCGTAGCTTTCGGGGGCGGAAATGGCTACACCTTC CASSVAFGGGNGYTF
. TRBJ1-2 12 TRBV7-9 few TGTGCCAGCAGCTTAGACGGGACACTCTACACCTTC CASSLDGTLYTF
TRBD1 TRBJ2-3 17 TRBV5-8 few TGTGCCAGCAGCTTGGGACAGGGTCCCCCCACCACAGATACGCAGTATTTT CASSLGQGPPTTDTQYF
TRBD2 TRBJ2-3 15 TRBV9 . TGTGCCAGCAGCCCACGGGACTACCTCACAGATACGCAGTATTTT CASSPRDYLTDTQYF
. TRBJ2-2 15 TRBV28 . TGTGCCAGCAGCGAAGCGGGTGACCTGTACGGGGAGCTGTTTTTT CASSEAGDLYGELFF
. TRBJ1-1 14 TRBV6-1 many TGTGCCAGCAGATGGGGAGGGGAACTCGCTGAAGCTTTCTTT CASRWGGELAEAFF
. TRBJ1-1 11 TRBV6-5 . TGTGCCAGCAGTTACTCGACTCAAGCTTTCTTT CASSYSTQAFF
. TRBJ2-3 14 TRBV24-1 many TGTGCCACCAGTGATTTTAAGAGCACAGATACGCAGTATTTT CATSDFKSTDTQYF
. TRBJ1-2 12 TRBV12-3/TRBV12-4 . TGTGCCAGCAGTTTCAGGGGCACTGGCTACACCTTC CASSFRGTGYTF
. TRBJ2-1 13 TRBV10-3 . TGTGCCATCAGCCCGATTCCTATGAACGAGCAGTTCTTC CAISPIPMNEQFF
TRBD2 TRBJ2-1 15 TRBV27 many TGTGCCAGCAGTTCCTTGGGGGGGGGGTTTAATGAGCAGTTCTTC CASSSLGGGFNEQFF
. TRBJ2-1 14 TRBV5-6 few TGTGCCAGCAGCTTGGAGCTTCACTACAATGAGCAGTTCTTC CASSLELHYNEQFF
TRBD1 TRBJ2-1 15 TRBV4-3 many TGCGCCAGCAGTCGAGGGACAGCTCGCTACAATGAGCAGTTCTTC CASSRGTARYNEQFF
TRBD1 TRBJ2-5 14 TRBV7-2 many TGTGCCAGCAGCCTGGACAGGGGGCGGGAGACCCAGTACTTC CASSLDRGRETQYF
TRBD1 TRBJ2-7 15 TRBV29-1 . TGCAGCGTTCCCTCGGACAGGGGGAGTTCCTACGAGCAGTACTTC CSVPSDRGSSYEQYF
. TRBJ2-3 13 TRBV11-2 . TGTGCCAGCAGCCAACAGCCCACAGATACGCAGTATTTT CASSQQPTDTQYF
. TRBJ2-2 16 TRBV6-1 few TGTGCCAGCAGCGTAACGCCGGGGAGCGGAACCGGGGAGCTGTTTTTT CASSVTPGSGTGELFF
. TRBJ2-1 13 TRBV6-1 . TGTGCCAGCAGTGAATCGAGGTACAATGAGCAGTTCTTC CASSESRYNEQFF
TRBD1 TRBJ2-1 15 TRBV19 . TGTGCCAGTACCCCTCTGGACAGGGACCACAATGAGCAGTTCTTC CASTPLDRDHNEQFF
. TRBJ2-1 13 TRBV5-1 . TGCGCCAGCAGCTTGGAATGGGACAATGAGCAGTTCTTC CASSLEWDNEQFF
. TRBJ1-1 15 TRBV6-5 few TGTGCCAGCAGTTACTACAGGGTATCGAGAACTGAAGCTTTCTTT CASSYYRVSRTEAFF
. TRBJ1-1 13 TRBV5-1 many TGCGCCAGCAGCCTCAAGGGGGACACTGAAGCTTTCTTT CASSLKGDTEAFF
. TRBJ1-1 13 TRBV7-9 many TGTGCCAGCAGCTTTCGACTGAACACTGAAGCTTTCTTT CASSFRLNTEAFF
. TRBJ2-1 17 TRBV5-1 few TGCGCCAGCAGCTGGGCGGGAATGGGGGCTTCCTACAATGAGCAGTTCTTC CASSWAGMGASYNEQFF
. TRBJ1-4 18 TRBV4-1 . TGCGCCAGCAGCCAAGTTCGGATGTCGGGGGCGCGGGATGAAAAACTGTTTTTT CASSQVRMSGARDEKLFF
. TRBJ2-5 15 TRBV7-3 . TGTGCCAGCAGCTTAAGGGGGACTTTCCAAGAGACCCAGTACTTC CASSLRGTFQETQYF
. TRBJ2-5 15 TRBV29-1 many TGCAGCGTTGAAGGGAGGGGCAATAGCGGCCTCGTGCATTACTTC CSVEGRGNSGLVHYF
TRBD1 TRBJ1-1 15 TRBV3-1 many TGTGCCAGCAGCCCCTGGGGACAGGGAAGAACTGAAGCTTTCTTT CASSPWGQGRTEAFF
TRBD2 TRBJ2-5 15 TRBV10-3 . TGTGCCATCAGTGAGTCTAGCGGGGGGCGAGAGACCCAGTACTTC CAISESSGGRETQYF
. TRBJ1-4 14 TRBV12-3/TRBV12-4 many TGTGCCAGCAGTTTAGACAGAGAAAATGAAAAACTGTTTTTT CASSLDRENEKLFF
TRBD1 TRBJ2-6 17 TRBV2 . TGTGCCAGCAGTGTTAGAGGGGGCCAAGCTGGGGCCAACGTCCTGACTTTC CASSVRGGQAGANVLTF
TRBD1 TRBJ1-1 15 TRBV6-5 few TGTGCCAGCAGTTACGTTACAGGGGCTGGTCCTGAAGCTTTCTTT CASSYVTGAGPEAFF
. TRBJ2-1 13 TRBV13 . TGTGCCAGCAGCTTAGCTGGGGTCTGGGAGCAGTTCTTC CASSLAGVWEQFF
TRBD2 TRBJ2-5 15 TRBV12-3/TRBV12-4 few TGTGCCAGCAGGGGGGCTAGCGGGTATAGGGAGACCCAGTACTTC CASRGASGYRETQYF
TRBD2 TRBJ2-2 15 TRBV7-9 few TGTGCCAGCAGCTTTCTAGCGGGTATCTCCGGGGAGCTGTTTTTT CASSFLAGISGELFF